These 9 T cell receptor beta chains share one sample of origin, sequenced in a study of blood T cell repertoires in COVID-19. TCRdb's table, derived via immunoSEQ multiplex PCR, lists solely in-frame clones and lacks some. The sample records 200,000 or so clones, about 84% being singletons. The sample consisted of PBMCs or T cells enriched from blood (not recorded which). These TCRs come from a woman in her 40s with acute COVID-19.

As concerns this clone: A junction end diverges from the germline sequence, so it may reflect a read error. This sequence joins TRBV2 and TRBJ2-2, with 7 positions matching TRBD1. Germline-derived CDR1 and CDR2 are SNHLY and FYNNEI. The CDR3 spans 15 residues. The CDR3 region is CASREDREATGELFF. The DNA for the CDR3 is TGTGCCAGCAGGGAAGACAGGGAAGCCACCGGGGAGCTGTTTTTT.

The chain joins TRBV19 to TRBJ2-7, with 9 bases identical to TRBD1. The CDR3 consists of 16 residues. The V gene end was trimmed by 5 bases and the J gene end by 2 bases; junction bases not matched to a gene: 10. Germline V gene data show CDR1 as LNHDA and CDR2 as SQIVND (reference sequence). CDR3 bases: TGTGCCAGTAGTTCAAACCCCGGGACAGGGACCTACGAGCAGTACTTC. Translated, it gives CASSSNPGTGTYEQYF.

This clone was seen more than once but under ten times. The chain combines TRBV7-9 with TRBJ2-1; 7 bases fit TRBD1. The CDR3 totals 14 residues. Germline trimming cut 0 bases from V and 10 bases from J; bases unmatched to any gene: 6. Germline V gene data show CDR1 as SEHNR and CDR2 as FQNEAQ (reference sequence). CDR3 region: CASSLAGTDGEQFF. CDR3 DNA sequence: TGTGCCAGCAGCTTAGCCGGGACAGATGGGGAGCAGTTCTTC. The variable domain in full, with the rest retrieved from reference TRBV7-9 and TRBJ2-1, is DTGVSQNPRHKITKRGQNVTFRCDPISEHNRLYWYRQTLGQGPEFLTYFQNEAQLEKSRLLSDRFSAERPKGSFSTLEIQRTEQGDSAMYLCASSLAGTDGEQFFGPGTRLTVL.

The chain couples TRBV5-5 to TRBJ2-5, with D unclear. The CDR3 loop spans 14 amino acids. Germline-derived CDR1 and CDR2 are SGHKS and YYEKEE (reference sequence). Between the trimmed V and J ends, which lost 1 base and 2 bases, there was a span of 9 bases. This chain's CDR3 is CASSLWQIQETQYF. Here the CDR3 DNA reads TGTGCCAGCAGCTTGTGGCAGATACAAGAGACCCAGTACTTC.

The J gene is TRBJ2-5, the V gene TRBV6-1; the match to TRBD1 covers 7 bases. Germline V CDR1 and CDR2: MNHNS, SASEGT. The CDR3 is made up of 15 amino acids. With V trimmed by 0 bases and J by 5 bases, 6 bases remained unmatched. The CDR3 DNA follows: TGTGCCAGCAGTGAAGCCACGACAGGGTGGGAGACCCAGTACTTC. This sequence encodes CASSEATTGWETQYF.

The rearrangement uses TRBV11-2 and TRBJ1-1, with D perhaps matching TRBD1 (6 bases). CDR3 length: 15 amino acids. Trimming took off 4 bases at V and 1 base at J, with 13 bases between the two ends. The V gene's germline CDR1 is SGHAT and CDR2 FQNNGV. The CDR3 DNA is TGTGCCAGCAGCTCTCGGGGGGGGGCGAACACTGAAGCTTTCTTT. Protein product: CASSSRGGANTEAFF.

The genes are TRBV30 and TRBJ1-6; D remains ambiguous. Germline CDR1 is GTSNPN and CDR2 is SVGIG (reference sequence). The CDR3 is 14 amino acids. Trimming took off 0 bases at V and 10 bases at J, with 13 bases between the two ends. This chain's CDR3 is CAWSVEARRSPLHF. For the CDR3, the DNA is TGTGCCTGGAGTGTCGAGGCCCGCAGATCACCCCTCCACTTT.

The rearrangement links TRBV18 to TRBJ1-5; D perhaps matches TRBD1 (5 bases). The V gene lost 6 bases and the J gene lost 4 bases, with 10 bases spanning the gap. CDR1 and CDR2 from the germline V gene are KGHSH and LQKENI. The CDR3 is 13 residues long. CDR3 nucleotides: TGTGCCAGCTCGCAGGAGGGGAATCAGCCCCAGCATTTT. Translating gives CASSQEGNQPQHF.

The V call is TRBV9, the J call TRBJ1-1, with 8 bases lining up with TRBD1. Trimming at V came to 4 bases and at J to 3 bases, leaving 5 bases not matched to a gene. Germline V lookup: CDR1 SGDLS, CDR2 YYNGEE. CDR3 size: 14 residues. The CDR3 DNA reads TGTGCCAGCAGCAAGACAGGGGTCGACACTGAAGCTTTCTTT. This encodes CASSKTGVDTEAFF.